This TCR beta chain appears in the sequencing data of a study of T cells after yellow fever vaccination (dated by TCRdb to 2018 to 2020). About the investigation overall: The SMART-Seq v4 Ultra Low Input RNA kit was used to prepare libraries from fractions with low cell numbers. To track T-cell clones before and after primary and booster YFV17D yellow fever vaccination, bulk TCR alpha and beta repertoires were sequenced longitudinally. Two healthy male donors made up the cohort, one aged 18 to 29 years and the other aged 30 to 40 years. Bulk PBMC replicates and cell subsets were isolated from blood drawn at multiple timepoints before and after both primary and secondary immunization. Summary of the overall study and its limitations: The secondary T-cell response was found to be weaker but faster than the primary response, with a peak reached on day 5 rather than on day 15. Because the study included only a couple of donors, the extent to which the findings can be generalized is limited. A small fraction of clonotypes showed up in both the CD4 and CD8 compartments, probably as a result of convergent recombination. After the booster, most clones that had expanded after primary vaccination were detected again (almost 97% of CD4 and roughly 86% of CD8), suggesting broad maintenance of memory. FACS-sorted repertoires could contain abundant contaminating clonotypes from the bulk population, so computational filtering was required.

Synthesis of TCR cDNA relied on 5'RACE template switching, a step that introduced a universal primer site along with unique molecular identifiers. Priming of cDNA synthesis was performed from both the TCR alpha and TCR beta constant segments. Library amplification used two PCR steps, and the second PCR step added sample barcodes and sequencing adapters. Sequencing of the libraries was done on either Illumina HiSeq 2500 (2x100 bp) or NovaSeq (2x150 bp). The original pipeline was this. MIGEC was used to demultiplex reads and collapse the reads into UMI consensus sequences, and MiXCR was used for V(D)J alignment. Vaccine-responding clonotypes were identified with edgeR using replicate PBMC samples, with FDR below 0.01 and a log2 fold change above 5 up to day 15 being required. Each bulk clonotype received a CD4 or CD8 identity based on whether the sequenced CD4 or CD8 repertoire contained that clonotype at higher abundance. TCRdb ran its own pipeline on the public reads, namely fastp trimming at Q25 and MiXCR clone calling, and kept in-frame beta chains. Every entry covers one CDR3 protein and lists the most common genes and DNA from its rows. The V and J calls, along with clone size, are taken from TCRdb and not from the paper's own processing. The sample table holds around 550,000 distinct CDR3 sequences, of which roughly 19% were seen once. Roughly 13% of the sample is taken by the ten largest.

This clonotype was found many times. This receptor's antigen is unknown. The record has no base qualities; no much larger clone is one base away. Compared with germline, V lacks 7 bases and J lacks 7 bases; bases without a gene match: 7. Inclusive of the bounding cysteine and phenylalanine, the CDR3 is 14 residues long. Solely the CDR3 DNA is kept, with 42 bases framed from the first base. The treatment or condition label on this specimen signifies: live attenuated yellow fever vaccine strain. At each blood-draw timepoint, two biological replicates of bulk PBMCs were obtained. PBMCs were isolated from peripheral blood using a standard Ficoll-Paque protocol. TriZol was used to extract RNA from bulk PBMCs, CD4 and CD8 fractions, and dextramer-positive and dextramer-negative fractions.

This clonotype was obtained from a man aged 25 to 45 who received the YFV17D yellow fever vaccine. The sequences come from PBMCs, collected 15 days after the yellow fever booster vaccination. The chain joins TRBV12-3 or TRBV12-4 to TRBJ1-6; 7 bases in the junction line up with TRBD1. The CDR3 protein: CASTGGTANSPLHF. The nucleotide sequence reads TGTGCCAGCACCGGCGGGACAGCGAATTCACCCCTCCACTTT.